One T cell receptor (beta chain) is described in this entry. What it binds is not known. Generated by immunoSEQ multiplex PCR, the TCRdb table keeps only in-frame clones and is missing some. The sample lists fewer than 65,000 clones; about 89% were seen once. Drawing of blood for sampling happened at baseline, at cycle 4 day 1, and at cycle 7 day 1. V lost 4 bases to trimming and J lost 2 bases, with 9 bases between them. CDR1 and CDR2 from the germline V gene are MNHNY and SVGAGI (reference sequence). CDR3 length: 13 residues. This sample was taken from a study of OX40 agonist ivuxolimab in advanced cancers. About the research overall: A mean age of roughly 60 years, range roughly 23 to 79, was recorded, and 80% to 90% were male. Findings of the study overall: The expanded peripheral T cells' antigen specificity was not determined. At doses 0.1 to 3.0 mg/kg, CD4+ and CD8+ clones expanded.

The receptor was isolated from an adult with an advanced solid tumor such as melanoma, head and neck, liver or kidney cancer. The rearrangement links TRBV6-6 to TRBJ2-7; D remains unclear. The source material was CD4+ or CD8+ T cells sorted from blood, sampled in a trial of the OX40 agonist ivuxolimab. The CDR3 sequence is CASSSLNTYEQYF. Here the CDR3 DNA reads TGTGCCAGCAGTTCCCTCAACACCTACGAGCAGTACTTC.